These 20 T cell receptor beta chains came from one sample sequenced in a study of blood T cell repertoires in COVID-19. Clones were sequenced by immunoSEQ multiplex PCR, and TCRdb holds only the in-frame ones, with some missing. The sample records roughly 300,000 clones, around 84% being singletons. The sample taken for sequencing was PBMCs or T cells enriched from blood (not recorded which). The receptors originated from a man aged 30 to 45 who had recovered from COVID-19.

The chain carries TRBV5-1 and TRBJ1-6; maybe TRBD1 (6 bases). Germline CDR1 reads SGHRS; CDR2 reads YFSETQ. The V and J ends lost 0 bases and 9 bases respectively, with 22 bases between them. The CDR3 runs 18 residues. CDR3 residues: CASSLDGAELQGFSPLHF. The CDR3 DNA reads as TGCGCCAGCAGCTTGGACGGCGCAGAATTACAGGGTTTTTCACCCCTCCACTTT.

The chain recombines TRBV7-6 with TRBJ2-2; 10 nucleotides match TRBD2. With V trimmed by 3 bases and J by 2 bases, 6 bases remained unmatched. CDR1 is SGHVS, CDR2 FNYEAQ, per germline. The CDR3 totals 17 residues. The CDR3 sequence is CASSFPSGSVNTGELFF. The CDR3 coding sequence is TGTGCCAGCAGCTTTCCTAGCGGGAGTGTTAACACCGGGGAGCTGTTTTTT. Combining the CDR3 with reference TRBV7-6 and TRBJ2-2 gives the whole variable domain GAGVSQSPRYKVTKRGQDVALRCDPISGHVSLYWYRQALGQGPEFLTYFNYEAQQDKSGLPNDRFSAERPEGSISTLTIQRTEQRDSAMYRCASSFPSGSVNTGELFFGEGSRLTVL.

The chain uses TRBV4-1 and TRBJ1-2; D is uncertain. The CDR3 extends over 13 amino acids. Germline values: CDR1 MGHRA, CDR2 YSYEKL. V was trimmed by 1 base and J by 5 bases, leaving 8 bases between them. The CDR3 protein is CASSQGAQYGYTF. The CDR3 region has the DNA TGCGCCAGCAGCCAAGGGGCACAGTATGGCTACACCTTC.

The chain combines TRBV6-5 with TRBJ1-6; no clear D. The CDR3 consists of 16 residues. V lost 2 bases, J lost 2 bases, and 10 bases lay in between. The germline gives CDR1 MNHEY, CDR2 SVGAGI. The CDR3 DNA sequence: TGTGCCAGCAGTTACGATCTTGGAGCCTATAATTCACCCCTCCACTTT. It encodes CASSYDLGAYNSPLHF.

As DNA, the CDR3 is TGTGCCACCAGCAGAGATCTTGGGACAGGGTATTACACGCAGTATTTT. Residues: CATSRDLGTGYYTQYF. This chain uses TRBV15 with TRBJ2-3; TRBD1 matches 9 bases. CDR3 size: 16 residues. J gave up 9 bases and V 0 bases, and 10 bases lay outside the gene matches. The germline V gene has CDR1 LNHNV and CDR2 YYDKDF (reference sequence).

In its sample, this clone was seen a few times. J is TRBJ1-2 and V is TRBV12-5; D is possibly TRBD1 (6 bases). V was pared by 1 base and J by 4 bases, with 7 bases between. This CDR3 has 13 amino acids. Germline CDR1 and CDR2: LGHNT and FRNRAP. CDR3 sequence reads: CASGLAGVYGYTF. The CDR3 nucleotides read TGTGCTAGTGGTTTGGCAGGGGTCTATGGCTACACCTTC.

This chain links TRBV2 with TRBJ2-1, with 13 bases matching TRBD2. CDR1 is SNHLY and CDR2 is FYNNEI in the germline V gene. Unmatched junction bases numbered 6, after V lost 7 bases and J lost 3 bases. The CDR3 is 16 amino acids. CDR3 loop: CASNGLAGAGYNEQFF. The CDR3 nucleotides are TGTGCCAGCAACGGACTAGCGGGAGCTGGCTACAATGAGCAGTTCTTC.

This clone was detected only a few times. The chain carries TRBV7-9 and TRBJ2-7; 9 nucleotides agree with TRBD2. The CDR3 covers 15 residues. V was clipped by 1 base and J by 5 bases; unmatched bases: 6. Germline values: CDR1 SEHNR, CDR2 FQNEAQ (reference sequence). The CDR3 region has the DNA TGTGCCAGCAGCTTAGTCCTAGCGGGGAACCACGAGCAGTACTTC. Its translation is CASSLVLAGNHEQYF.

V usage is TRBV5-1 and J usage is TRBJ2-1, with 15 bases aligning to TRBD2. Germline lookup yields CDR1 SGHRS and CDR2 YFSETQ. CDR3 length: 19 amino acids. V shed 3 bases and J 0 bases; nucleotides not matched to a gene: 7. CDR3 DNA sequence: TGCGCCAGCAGCTCCCCGGGACTAGCGGGAGGAAGCTCCTACAATGAGCAGTTCTTC. It specifies CASSSPGLAGGSSYNEQFF. The variable domain in full, with the rest retrieved from reference TRBV5-1 and TRBJ2-1, is KAGVTQTPRYLIKTRGQQVTLSCSPISGHRSVSWYQQTPGQGLQFLFEYFSETQRNKGNFPGRFSGRQFSNSRSEMNVSTLELGDSALYLCASSSPGLAGGSSYNEQFFGPGTRLTVL.

The J gene is TRBJ2-1, the V gene TRBV9; D may be TRBD1 (6 bases). V was shortened by 0 bases and J by 6 bases, with 7 bases between the two germline ends. The V gene's germline CDR1 is SGDLS and CDR2 YYNGEE. The CDR3 covers 13 residues. Here the CDR3 reads CASSVGDINEQFF. The CDR3 DNA sequence: TGTGCCAGCAGCGTAGGGGACATCAATGAGCAGTTCTTC. The complete variable domain, with remaining parts taken from reference TRBV9 and TRBJ2-1, reads DSGVTQTPKHLITATGQRVTLRCSPRSGDLSVYWYQQSLDQGLQFLIQYYNGEERAKGNILERFSAQQFPDLHSELNLSSLELGDSALYFCASSVGDINEQFFGPGTRLTVL.

The CDR3 nucleotides are TGCGCCAGCAGCCAAGTTCTCGGGAGCACCTACAATGAGCAGTTCTTC. Protein product: CASSQVLGSTYNEQFF. This chain joins TRBV4-1 and TRBJ2-1, with D possibly TRBD2 on 6 matching bases. CDR3 length equals 16 residues. Germline CDR1 MGHRA, CDR2 YSYEKL. V lost 1 base, J lost 2 bases, and 12 bases lay in between.

The chain carries TRBV13 and TRBJ2-7; maybe TRBD1 (5 bases). The CDR3 runs to 15 residues. V lost 0 bases and J lost 0, with 9 bases in between. From germline, CDR1 is PRHDT and CDR2 FYEKMQ (reference sequence). The CDR3 protein is CASSLGGQSSYEQYF. The CDR3 bases are TGTGCCAGCAGCTTAGGTGGACAAAGCTCCTACGAGCAGTACTTC.

This clone came up a few times. The chain couples TRBV7-9 to TRBJ2-1; 8 bases are a match to TRBD1. The trim removed 2 bases at V and 9 bases at J, leaving 9 bases unmatched. The CDR3 is made up of 15 amino acids. Germline values: CDR1 SEHNR, CDR2 FQNEAQ (reference sequence). The CDR3 protein is CASSLPETGVTEQFF. The DNA for the CDR3 is TGTGCCAGCAGCTTACCCGAGACAGGGGTCACTGAGCAGTTCTTC.

The genes are TRBV7-9 and TRBJ2-7, with 7 bases lining up with TRBD1. Germline assignment: CDR1 SEHNR and CDR2 FQNEAQ (reference sequence). The junction had 14 bases not matched to a gene; V was cut back by 7 bases and J by 2 bases. The CDR3 is 16 amino acids. CDR3 bases: TGTGCCAGCACCCCCCCCGACAGGGTTACCCCCTACGAGCAGTACTTC. Its protein is CASTPPDRVTPYEQYF.

This chain joins TRBV5-1 and TRBJ1-1, with TRBD1 matching 11 bases. The ends lost 5 bases at V and 1 base at J; junction bases unmatched: 7. Germline values: CDR1 SGHRS, CDR2 YFSETQ. The CDR3 loop spans 16 amino acids. CDR3 nucleotide sequence: TGCGCCAGCAGATACGGACAGGGGGCCTCGAACACTGAAGCTTTCTTT. As protein: CASRYGQGASNTEAFF.

This CDR3 reads CASRQGRSTDTQYF. CDR3 nucleotide sequence: TGTGCCAGCAGACAGGGGCGTAGCACAGATACGCAGTATTTT. J is TRBJ2-3 and V is TRBV28; 7 nucleotides agree with TRBD1. The CDR3 has 14 residues. Germline assignment: CDR1 MDHEN and CDR2 SYDVKM. Trimming cost V 6 bases and J 0 bases; bases outside gene matches: 3.

This clone was found a few times. This chain uses TRBV2 with TRBJ1-1, with 9 positions matching TRBD1. Germline lookup yields CDR1 SNHLY and CDR2 FYNNEI. Trimming took 7 bases from V and 2 from J; bases not matched to a gene: 8. There are 15 residues in the CDR3. CDR3 protein: CASTPRQGGNTEAFF. The CDR3 region has the DNA TGTGCCAGCACCCCCCGACAGGGGGGAAACACTGAAGCTTTCTTT.

This clone occurred once. The same CDR3 is also encoded by other DNA sequences in this sample. CDR3 loop: CASSYRGSSGNTIYF. The CDR3 DNA follows: TGTGCCAGCAGTTACCGAGGCAGCTCTGGAAACACCATATATTTT. The chain employs TRBV6-5 and TRBJ1-3; no reliable D call. Trimming shortened V by 2 bases and J by 0 bases, and 8 bases separated the two germline ends. CDR3 size: 15 residues. Germline V lookup: CDR1 MNHEY, CDR2 SVGAGI.

The chain combines TRBV4-2 with TRBJ2-5; D is perhaps TRBD2 (6 bases). CDR1 and CDR2 from the germline V gene are LGHNA and YNFKEQ. This CDR3 spans 16 amino acids. The ends were cut back, 4 bases at V and 2 bases at J, with 17 bases in the middle. CDR3 sequence reads: CASSLLGVAEQETQYF. The CDR3 coding sequence is TGTGCCAGCAGCCTCCTTGGGGTAGCGGAGCAAGAGACCCAGTACTTC.

This clone was seen only once. J is TRBJ1-1 and V is TRBV19; D ambiguous. V was pared by 0 bases and J by 9 bases, with 5 bases between. The CDR3 has 11 residues. Germline V CDR1 and CDR2: LNHDA, SQIVND (reference sequence). CDR3 in DNA: TGTGCCAGTAGTATAGAGCGAAAAGCTTTCTTT. It codes for CASSIERKAFF.